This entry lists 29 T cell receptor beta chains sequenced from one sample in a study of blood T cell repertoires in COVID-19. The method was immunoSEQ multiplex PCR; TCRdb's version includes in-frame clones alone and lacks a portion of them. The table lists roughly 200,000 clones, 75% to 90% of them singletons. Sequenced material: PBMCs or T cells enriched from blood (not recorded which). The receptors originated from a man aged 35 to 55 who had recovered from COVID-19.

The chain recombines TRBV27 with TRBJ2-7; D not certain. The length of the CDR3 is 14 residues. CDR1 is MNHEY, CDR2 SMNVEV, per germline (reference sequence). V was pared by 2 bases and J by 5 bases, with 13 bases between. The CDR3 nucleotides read TGTGCCAGCAGTTTAAGGCTAGAATTCCACGAGCAGTACTTC. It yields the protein CASSLRLEFHEQYF.

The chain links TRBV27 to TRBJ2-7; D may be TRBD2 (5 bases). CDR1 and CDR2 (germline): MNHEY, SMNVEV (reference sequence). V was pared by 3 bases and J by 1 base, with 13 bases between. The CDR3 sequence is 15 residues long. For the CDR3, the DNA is TGTGCCAGCAGTTTTGGGGAGTCGGGGTCCTACGAGCAGTACTTC. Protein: CASSFGESGSYEQYF.

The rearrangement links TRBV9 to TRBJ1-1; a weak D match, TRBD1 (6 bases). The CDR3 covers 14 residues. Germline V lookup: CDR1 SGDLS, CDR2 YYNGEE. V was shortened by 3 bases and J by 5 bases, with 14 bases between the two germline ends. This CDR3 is CASSAGGAGTEAFF. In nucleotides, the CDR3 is TGTGCCAGCAGCGCCGGGGGGGCTGGGACTGAAGCTTTCTTT.

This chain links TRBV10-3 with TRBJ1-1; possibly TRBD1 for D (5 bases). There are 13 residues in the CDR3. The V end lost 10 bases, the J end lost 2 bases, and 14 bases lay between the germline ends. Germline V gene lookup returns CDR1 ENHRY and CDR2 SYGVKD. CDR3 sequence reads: CATLPGVNTEAFF. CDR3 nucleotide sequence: TGTGCCACCTTACCGGGGGTTAACACTGAAGCTTTCTTT.

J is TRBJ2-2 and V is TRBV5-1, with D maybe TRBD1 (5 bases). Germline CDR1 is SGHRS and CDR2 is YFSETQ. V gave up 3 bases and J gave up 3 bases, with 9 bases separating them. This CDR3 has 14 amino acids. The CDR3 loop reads CASSSTGDTGELFF. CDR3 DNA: TGCGCCAGCAGCTCAACAGGAGACACCGGGGAGCTGTTTTTT.

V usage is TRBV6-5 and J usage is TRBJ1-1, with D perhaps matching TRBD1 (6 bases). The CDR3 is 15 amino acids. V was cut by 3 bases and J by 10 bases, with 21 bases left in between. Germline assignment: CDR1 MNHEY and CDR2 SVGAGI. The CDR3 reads CASSYAGGQIVGAFF. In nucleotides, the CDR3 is TGTGCCAGCAGTTATGCCGGGGGGCAAATAGTTGGAGCTTTCTTT.

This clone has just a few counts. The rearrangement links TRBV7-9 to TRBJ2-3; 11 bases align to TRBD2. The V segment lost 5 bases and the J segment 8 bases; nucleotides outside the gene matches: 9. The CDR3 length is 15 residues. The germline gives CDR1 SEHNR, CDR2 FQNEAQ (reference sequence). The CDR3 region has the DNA TGTGCCAGCAGCCCACTTAGCGGGGGGGCCGCTACGCAGTATTTT. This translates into CASSPLSGGAATQYF.

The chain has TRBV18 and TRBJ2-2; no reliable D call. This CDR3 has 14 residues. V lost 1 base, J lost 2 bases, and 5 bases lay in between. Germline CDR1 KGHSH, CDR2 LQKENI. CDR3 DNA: TGTGCCAGCTCACCACTCCTAAACACCGGGGAGCTGTTTTTT. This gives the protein CASSPLLNTGELFF. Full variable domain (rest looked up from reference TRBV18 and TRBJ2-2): NAGVMQNPRHLVRRRGQEARLRCSPMKGHSHVYWYRQLPEEGLKFMVYLQKENIIDESGMPKERFSAEFPKEGPSILRIQQVVRGDSAAYFCASSPLLNTGELFFGEGSRLTVL.

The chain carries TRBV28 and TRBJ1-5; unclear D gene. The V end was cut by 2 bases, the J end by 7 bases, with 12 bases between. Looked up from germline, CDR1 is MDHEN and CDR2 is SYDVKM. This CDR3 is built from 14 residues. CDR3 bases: TGTGCCAGCAGTTTAGAACAGCCGGGGCAGCCCCAGCATTTT. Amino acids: CASSLEQPGQPQHF.

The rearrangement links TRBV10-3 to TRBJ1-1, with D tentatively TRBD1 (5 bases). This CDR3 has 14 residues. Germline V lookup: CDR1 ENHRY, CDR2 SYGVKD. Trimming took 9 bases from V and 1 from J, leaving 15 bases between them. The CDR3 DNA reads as TGTGCCATGGGGAGAGGGGAGGGGAACACTGAAGCTTTCTTT. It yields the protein CAMGRGEGNTEAFF.

The CDR3 here is CASSFDRGTYNEQFF. The DNA of the CDR3 is TGTGCCAGCAGCTTTGACAGGGGCACCTACAATGAGCAGTTCTTC. The chain is built from TRBV7-9 and TRBJ2-1; 8 bases match TRBD1. This CDR3 is 15 amino acids long. V gave up 3 bases and J gave up 2 bases; unmatched junction bases: 3. Germline assignment: CDR1 SEHNR and CDR2 FQNEAQ (reference sequence).

Written as DNA, the CDR3 is TGTGCCAGCAGCTCGGACAGGGGGCCGAACACTGAAGCTTTCTTT. The encoded protein is CASSSDRGPNTEAFF. The chain is built from TRBV7-9 and TRBJ1-1, with 11 bases matching TRBD1. There are 15 residues in the CDR3. J was trimmed by 1 base and V by 4 bases; bases with no gene match: 2. Germline lookup yields CDR1 SEHNR and CDR2 FQNEAQ (reference sequence).

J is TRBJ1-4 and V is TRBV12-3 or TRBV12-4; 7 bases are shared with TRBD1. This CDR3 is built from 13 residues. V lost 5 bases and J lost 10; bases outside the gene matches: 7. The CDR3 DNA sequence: TGTGCCAGCAGTCCACTATCAGGGGGAAAACTGTTTTTT. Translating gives CASSPLSGGKLFF.

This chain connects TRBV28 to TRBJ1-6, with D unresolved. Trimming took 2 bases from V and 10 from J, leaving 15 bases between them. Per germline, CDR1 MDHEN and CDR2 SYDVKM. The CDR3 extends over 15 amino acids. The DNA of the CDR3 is TGTGCCAGCAGTTTACCTTCCCATGAGGAATCACCCCTCCACTTT. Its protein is CASSLPSHEESPLHF.

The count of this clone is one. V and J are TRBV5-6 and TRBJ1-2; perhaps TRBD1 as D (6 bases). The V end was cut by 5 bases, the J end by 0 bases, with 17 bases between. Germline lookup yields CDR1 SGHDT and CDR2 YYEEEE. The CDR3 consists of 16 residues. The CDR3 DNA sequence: TGTGCCAGCAGAGCATGGACGCAGGGGTCTAACTATGGCTACACCTTC. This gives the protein CASRAWTQGSNYGYTF.

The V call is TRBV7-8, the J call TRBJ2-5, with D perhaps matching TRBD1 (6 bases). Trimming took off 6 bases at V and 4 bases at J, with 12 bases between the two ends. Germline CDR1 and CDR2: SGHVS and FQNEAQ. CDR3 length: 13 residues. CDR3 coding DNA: TGTGCCAGCAGTGAGGGGGTACGAGAGACCCAGTACTTC. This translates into CASSEGVRETQYF.

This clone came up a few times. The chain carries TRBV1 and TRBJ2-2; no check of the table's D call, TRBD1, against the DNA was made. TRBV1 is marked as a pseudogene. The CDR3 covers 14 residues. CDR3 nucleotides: TGCACCAGCAGGGGCTTCTCGGTGACCGGGGAGCTGTTTTTT. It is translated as CTSRGFSVTGELFF.

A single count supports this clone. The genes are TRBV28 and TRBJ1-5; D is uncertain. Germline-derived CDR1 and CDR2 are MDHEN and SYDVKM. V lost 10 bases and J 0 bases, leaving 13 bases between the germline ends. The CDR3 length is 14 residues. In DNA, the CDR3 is TGTGCCATACAGACCGGTTATAGCAATCAGCCCCAGCATTTT. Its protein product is CAIQTGYSNQPQHF.

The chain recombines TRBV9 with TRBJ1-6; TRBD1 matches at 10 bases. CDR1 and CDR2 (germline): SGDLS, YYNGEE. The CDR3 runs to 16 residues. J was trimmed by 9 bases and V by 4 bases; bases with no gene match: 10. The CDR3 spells CASSPNAGTGVSPLHF. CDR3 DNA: TGTGCCAGCAGCCCAAACGCCGGGACAGGGGTTTCACCCCTCCACTTT.

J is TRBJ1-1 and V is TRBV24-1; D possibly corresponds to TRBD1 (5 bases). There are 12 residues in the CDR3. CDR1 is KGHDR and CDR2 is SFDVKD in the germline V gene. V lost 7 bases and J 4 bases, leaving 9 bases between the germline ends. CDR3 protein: CATSGHSTEAFF. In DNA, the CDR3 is TGTGCCACCAGCGGACACTCCACTGAAGCTTTCTTT.

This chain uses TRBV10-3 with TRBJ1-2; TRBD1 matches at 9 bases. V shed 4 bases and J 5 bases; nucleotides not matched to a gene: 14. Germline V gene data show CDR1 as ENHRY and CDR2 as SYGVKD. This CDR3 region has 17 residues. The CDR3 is CAISAVSGGTGMYGYTF. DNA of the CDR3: TGTGCCATCAGTGCTGTTTCGGGCGGGACAGGGATGTATGGCTACACCTTC.

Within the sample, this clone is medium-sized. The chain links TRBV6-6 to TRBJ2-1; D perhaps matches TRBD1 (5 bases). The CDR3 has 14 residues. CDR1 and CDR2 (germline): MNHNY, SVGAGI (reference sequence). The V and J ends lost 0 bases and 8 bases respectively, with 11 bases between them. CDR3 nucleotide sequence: TGTGCCAGCAGTTACTCCCTTGAAGGGGATGAGCAGTTCTTC. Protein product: CASSYSLEGDEQFF.

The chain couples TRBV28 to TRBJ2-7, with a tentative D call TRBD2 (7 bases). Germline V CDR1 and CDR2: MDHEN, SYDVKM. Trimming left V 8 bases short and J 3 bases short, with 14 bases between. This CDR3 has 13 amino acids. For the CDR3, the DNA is TGTGCCAGCCGGGGGGCCAACCTCTACGAGCAGTACTTC. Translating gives CASRGANLYEQYF.

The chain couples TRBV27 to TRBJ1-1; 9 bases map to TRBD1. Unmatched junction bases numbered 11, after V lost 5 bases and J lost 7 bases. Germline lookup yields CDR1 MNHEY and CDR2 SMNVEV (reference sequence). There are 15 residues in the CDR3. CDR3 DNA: TGTGCCAGCAGTCCTAGGGACAGGGAGATTTATGAAGCTTTCTTT. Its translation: CASSPRDREIYEAFF.

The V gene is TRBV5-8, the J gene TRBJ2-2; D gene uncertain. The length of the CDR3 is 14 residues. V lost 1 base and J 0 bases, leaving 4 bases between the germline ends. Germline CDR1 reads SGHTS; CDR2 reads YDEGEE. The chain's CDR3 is CASSLLANTGELFF. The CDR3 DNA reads TGTGCCAGCAGCTTGTTAGCGAACACCGGGGAGCTGTTTTTT.

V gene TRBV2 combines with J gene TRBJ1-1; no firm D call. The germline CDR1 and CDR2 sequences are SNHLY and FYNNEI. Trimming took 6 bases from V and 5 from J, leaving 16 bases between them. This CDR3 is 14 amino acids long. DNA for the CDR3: TGTGCCAGCAGCGAGCGGCGGGTGGGTACTGAAGCTTTCTTT. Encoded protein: CASSERRVGTEAFF.

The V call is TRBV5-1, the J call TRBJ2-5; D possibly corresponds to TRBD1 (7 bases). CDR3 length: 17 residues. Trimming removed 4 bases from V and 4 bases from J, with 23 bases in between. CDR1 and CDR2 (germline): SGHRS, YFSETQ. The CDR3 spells CASSPRTGQRVGETQYF. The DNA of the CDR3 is TGCGCCAGCAGCCCGCGGACGGGACAGCGGGTAGGAGAGACCCAGTACTTC.

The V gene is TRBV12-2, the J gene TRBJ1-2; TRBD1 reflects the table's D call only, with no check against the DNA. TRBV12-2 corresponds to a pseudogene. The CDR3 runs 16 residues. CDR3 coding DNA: TGTGCAAGTTTTTTAAGTAGAACCGGACAGGGGTATGGCTACACCTTC. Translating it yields CASFLSRTGQGYGYTF.

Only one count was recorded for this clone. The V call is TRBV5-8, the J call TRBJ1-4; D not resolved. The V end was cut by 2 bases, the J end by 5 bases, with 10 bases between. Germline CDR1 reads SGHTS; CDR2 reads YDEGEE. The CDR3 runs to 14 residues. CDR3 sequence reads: CASSFGQPNEKLFF. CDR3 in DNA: TGTGCCAGCAGCTTTGGGCAGCCGAATGAAAAACTGTTTTTT.